This TCR beta chain was sequenced during a study of blood T cell repertoires in COVID-19. Study background: The origin of the acute and convalescent COVID-19 samples was the United States, Italy and Spain.

The protocol was immunoSEQ multiplex PCR, while the TCRdb copy is restricted to in-frame clones and leaves out a portion. Of 170,000 or so clones listed, nearly 80% are singletons. V lost 8 bases and J 7 bases, leaving 12 bases between the germline ends. CDR3 size: 13 residues. CDR1 SGHTA and CDR2 FQGTGA come from the germline V gene. Sequencing was carried out using peripheral blood. The chain is built from TRBV7-3 and TRBJ1-6, with D maybe TRBD1 (5 bases). This clonotype was obtained from a woman aged 70-85 years with acute or convalescent COVID-19. The DNA of the CDR3 is TGTGCCAGCGGGGCAGAACGAAATTCACCCCTCCACTTT. It yields the protein CASGAERNSPLHF.